Shown below are 28 T cell receptor beta chains from a single sample sequenced in a study of shared clonotypes between healthy human individuals. Measured with immunoSEQ multiplex PCR; TCRdb has only the in-frame clones, and not every one. The sample has roughly 2 million clones, over 85% seen once. The sequencing input was naive CD4+ T cells sorted from blood. Regarding subset: CD45RA+ positively selected. The receptors originated from a man younger than 35 in good health.

The rearrangement links TRBV27 to TRBJ1-6; D call uncertain. The germline gives CDR1 MNHEY, CDR2 SMNVEV (reference sequence). The CDR3 totals 16 residues. V shed 8 bases and J shed 0 bases, with 14 bases lying between them. CDR3 nucleotide sequence: TGTGCCAGCCGTCGGACGGAAAGCTCCTATAATTCACCCCTCCACTTT. Translating it yields CASRRTESSYNSPLHF.

This chain connects TRBV2 to TRBJ1-3; D ambiguous. The V end was cut by 5 bases, the J end by 4 bases, with 15 bases between. Germline V gene lookup returns CDR1 SNHLY and CDR2 FYNNEI. This CDR3 comprises 15 residues. CDR3 nucleotides: TGTGCCAGCAGTAGATCCGAACTTCAGGGAAACACCATATATTTT. It translates to CASSRSELQGNTIYF.

This chain joins TRBV30 and TRBJ1-6, with 7 bases that match TRBD1. CDR3 length: 15 residues. V shed 4 bases and J 9 bases; nucleotides not matched to a gene: 12. Germline assignment: CDR1 GTSNPN and CDR2 SVGIG (reference sequence). DNA of the CDR3: TGTGCCTGGACAAACAGGGGCGGAAGGGGTTCACCCCTCCACTTT. The encoded protein is CAWTNRGGRGSPLHF.

The genes are TRBV4-1 and TRBJ2-4; D unresolved. CDR1 and CDR2 from the germline V gene are MGHRA and YSYEKL. This CDR3 comprises 17 residues. V lost 1 base and J lost 3, with 16 bases in between. The CDR3 here is CASSQAESARGKNIQYF. The CDR3 bases are TGCGCCAGCAGCCAAGCTGAGAGCGCGCGCGGCAAAAACATTCAGTACTTC.

The chain has TRBV10-2 and TRBJ1-2; the D gene is possibly TRBD1 (6 bases). Germline V gene data show CDR1 as WSHSY and CDR2 as SAAADI. V lost 3 bases and J lost 4, with 12 bases in between. There are 14 residues in the CDR3. The CDR3 reads CASSDGGLLYGYTF. CDR3 DNA: TGCGCCAGCAGTGATGGGGGCCTCCTCTATGGCTACACCTTC.

V gene TRBV5-8 combines with J gene TRBJ1-1; D gene ambiguous. Per the germline V gene, CDR1 is SGHTS and CDR2 is YDEGEE. V shed 0 bases and J shed 4 bases, with 7 bases lying between them. CDR3 length: 13 residues. This CDR3 is CASSLERSTEAFF. DNA of the CDR3: TGTGCCAGCAGCTTGGAGCGCAGCACTGAAGCTTTCTTT.

The chain couples TRBV2 to TRBJ2-1; tentatively, D is TRBD1 or TRBD2 (5 bases each). This CDR3 region has 14 residues. Deletions cut 2 bases from V and 10 bases from J, with 15 bases between. Germline V gene data show CDR1 as SNHLY and CDR2 as FYNNEI. The CDR3 DNA sequence: TGTGCCAGCAGTGAAATCCCGGGGCCCGGGGAGCAGTTCTTC. It codes for CASSEIPGPGEQFF.

V is TRBV6-6 and J is TRBJ1-2; 7 bases line up with TRBD1. Germline V gene sequence: CDR1 MNHNY, CDR2 SVGAGI (reference sequence). The CDR3 loop spans 15 amino acids. Losses at the gene ends were 6 bases for V and 8 bases for J; bases not matched to a gene: 15. CDR3 amino acids: CASRPTNRQGGGYTF. Here the CDR3 DNA reads TGTGCCAGCAGGCCAACCAATCGACAGGGAGGCGGCTACACCTTC.

The chain links TRBV10-1 to TRBJ2-1; TRBD1 is a possible D gene (6 bases). Germline assignment: CDR1 WNHNN and CDR2 SYGVQD (reference sequence). With 4 bases removed from V and 4 bases from J, the gap between germline ends came to 11 bases. The CDR3 sequence is 14 residues long. The CDR3 protein is CASSAGHLYNEQFF. DNA of the CDR3: TGCGCCAGCAGTGCGGGACACTTATACAATGAGCAGTTCTTC.

This chain links TRBV2 with TRBJ2-5, with 8 positions matching TRBD1. Germline CDR1 reads SNHLY; CDR2 reads FYNNEI. The CDR3 runs 13 residues. Trimming removed 4 bases from V and 6 bases from J; junction bases left unmatched: 4. CDR3 amino acids: CASSGQGMKTQYF. CDR3 nucleotide sequence: TGTGCCAGCAGTGGACAGGGGATGAAGACCCAGTACTTC.

The V gene is TRBV28, the J gene TRBJ1-2; D might be TRBD1 (5 bases). V lost 6 bases, J lost 4 bases, and 12 bases lay in between. The CDR3 runs to 13 residues. The germline CDR1 and CDR2 sequences are MDHEN and SYDVKM. CDR3 amino acids: CASSPGRGYGYTF. CDR3 nucleotides: TGTGCCAGCAGCCCAGGGAGAGGCTATGGCTACACCTTC.

The chain has TRBV27 and TRBJ1-4; D is unclear. Germline-derived CDR1 and CDR2 are MNHEY and SMNVEV (reference sequence). The CDR3 is 16 amino acids. Trimming shortened V by 0 bases and J by 3 bases, and 11 bases separated the two germline ends. CDR3 DNA: TGTGCCAGCAGTTTATCGCGTGGTCTTTCTAATGAAAAACTGTTTTTT. Translating it yields CASSLSRGLSNEKLFF.

This chain uses TRBV5-1 with TRBJ2-2; 12 positions agree with TRBD2. The J segment lost 7 bases and the V segment lost 0 bases, leaving 4 bases of the junction unmatched. The CDR3 runs to 16 residues. Germline V gene data show CDR1 as SGHRS and CDR2 as YFSETQ. The CDR3 reads CASSLEASGRVGELFF. In nucleotides, the CDR3 is TGCGCCAGCAGCTTGGAAGCTAGCGGGAGGGTCGGGGAGCTGTTTTTT.

The gene calls are TRBV7-9 and TRBJ2-3, with TRBD2 matching 8 bases. The CDR3 totals 16 residues. Germline CDR1 reads SEHNR; CDR2 reads FQNEAQ (reference sequence). Trimming removed 7 bases from V and 4 bases from J; junction bases left unmatched: 13. The CDR3: CASTARGGQSPDTQYF. The DNA of the CDR3 is TGTGCCAGCACAGCACGGGGGGGCCAATCGCCAGATACGCAGTATTTT.

The chain has TRBV28 and TRBJ2-7; 15 nucleotides match TRBD2. Germline CDR1 is MDHEN and CDR2 is SYDVKM. This CDR3 is 18 amino acids long. The trim removed 4 bases at V and 2 bases at J, leaving 9 bases unmatched. The DNA for the CDR3 is TGTGCCAGCAGTTCCGGACTAGCGGGGGGGCCACATCCCTACGAGCAGTACTTC. It yields the protein CASSSGLAGGPHPYEQYF.

The table lists this clone with a count of one. The chain's CDR3 is CATRGWLVEQYF. CDR3 nucleotide sequence: TGTGCCACCAGGGGGTGGCTGGTCGAGCAGTACTTC. The rearrangement links TRBV10-3 to TRBJ2-7; 7 nucleotides match TRBD1. The CDR3 is made up of 12 amino acids. Germline trimming cut 10 bases from V and 6 bases from J; bases unmatched to any gene: 9. Germline V gene sequence: CDR1 ENHRY, CDR2 SYGVKD.

The V gene is TRBV30, the J gene TRBJ2-7; D is uncertain. Between the trimmed V and J ends, which lost 0 bases and 4 bases, there was a span of 7 bases. Looked up from germline, CDR1 is GTSNPN and CDR2 is SVGIG (reference sequence). The length of the CDR3 is 12 residues. The CDR3 DNA sequence: TGTGCCTGGAGTGTACAGTTTTACGAGCAGTACTTC. The encoded protein is CAWSVQFYEQYF.

The chain is built from TRBV7-9 and TRBJ2-1; no definite D call. Trimming removed 5 bases from V and 7 bases from J, with 9 bases in between. Per germline, CDR1 SEHNR and CDR2 FQNEAQ (reference sequence). The CDR3 has 12 residues. CDR3 region: CASSLGRNEQFF. CDR3 bases: TGTGCCAGCAGCCTTGGAAGGAATGAGCAGTTCTTC.

The chain couples TRBV27 to TRBJ1-6, with 7 bases matching TRBD1. V shed 2 bases and J 3 bases; nucleotides not matched to a gene: 7. The length of the CDR3 is 17 residues. Germline values: CDR1 MNHEY, CDR2 SMNVEV (reference sequence). CDR3 sequence reads: CASSLHQRQGYNSPLHF. The CDR3 region has the DNA TGTGCCAGCAGTTTACATCAACGACAGGGCTATAATTCACCCCTCCACTTT.

The chain recombines TRBV9 with TRBJ2-1, with TRBD2 identical over 12 bases. V gave up 7 bases and J gave up 7 bases; unmatched junction bases: 6. This CDR3 spans 14 amino acids. Germline V gene sequence: CDR1 SGDLS, CDR2 YYNGEE. CDR3 loop: CASGDGTSGNEQFF. The CDR3 region has the DNA TGTGCCAGCGGGGACGGGACTAGCGGGAATGAGCAGTTCTTC. Supplemented by reference TRBV9 and TRBJ2-1, the full variable domain reads DSGVTQTPKHLITATGQRVTLRCSPRSGDLSVYWYQQSLDQGLQFLIQYYNGEERAKGNILERFSAQQFPDLHSELNLSSLELGDSALYFCASGDGTSGNEQFFGPGTRLTVL.

This clone was detected once. The rearrangement links TRBV4-2 to TRBJ2-3; a weak D match, TRBD1 (5 bases). This CDR3 is 17 amino acids long. The V gene lost 1 base and the J gene lost 1 base, with 15 bases spanning the gap. Germline lookup yields CDR1 LGHNA and CDR2 YNFKEQ. CDR3 DNA: TGTGCCAGCAGCCAAGCTGGGTGGGGCTATGGCACAGATACGCAGTATTTT. Translation: CASSQAGWGYGTDTQYF.

This sequence joins TRBV4-3 and TRBJ1-1; D is unclear. This CDR3 comprises 13 residues. The germline V gene has CDR1 LGHNA and CDR2 YSLEER. Trimming removed 6 bases at V and 1 base at J, with 9 bases between. The CDR3 bases are TGCGCCAGCAGAAAACAGACGAACACTGAAGCTTTCTTT. Amino acid sequence: CASRKQTNTEAFF.

The chain uses TRBV7-8 and TRBJ2-4; the D gene is possibly TRBD2 (7 bases). The CDR3 loop spans 15 amino acids. Germline V lookup: CDR1 SGHVS, CDR2 FQNEAQ. Trimming removed 1 base at V and 3 bases at J, with 10 bases between. DNA for the CDR3: TGTGCCAGCAGCTTAGAGGGGGACTACAAAAACATTCAGTACTTC. Protein sequence: CASSLEGDYKNIQYF.

About this clone itself: This clone may be a read error of a much larger clone one base away. The chain uses TRBV13 and TRBJ2-7; D uncertain. The germline V gene encodes CDR1 PRHDT and CDR2 FYEKMQ (reference sequence). V lost 0 bases to trimming and J lost 2 bases, with 2 bases between them. The CDR3 spans 12 residues. CDR3 loop: CASSLGAYEQYF. As DNA, the CDR3 is TGTGCCAGCAGCTTAGGGGCCTACGAGCAGTACTTC.

About this clone itself: The same CDR3 can be traced to other DNA sequences in this sample. This CDR3 reads CASSSGLAGGETQYF. CDR3 DNA sequence: TGTGCCAGCAGTTCGGGGCTAGCGGGGGGAGAGACCCAGTACTTC. The chain carries TRBV6-5 and TRBJ2-5; 11 bases are shared with TRBD2. CDR1 and CDR2 from the germline V gene are MNHEY and SVGAGI. This CDR3 contains 15 residues. The junction had 5 bases not matched to a gene; V was cut back by 4 bases and J by 4 bases.

The chain recombines TRBV10-1 with TRBJ2-1; D is undetermined. CDR1 and CDR2 (germline): WNHNN, SYGVQD (reference sequence). The CDR3 totals 12 residues. V was pared by 5 bases and J by 3 bases, with 5 bases between. The CDR3 loop is CASSRNYNEQFF. Here the CDR3 DNA reads TGCGCCAGCAGTCGAAACTACAATGAGCAGTTCTTC.

The chain has TRBV7-9 and TRBJ2-5, with TRBD2 matching 15 bases. CDR1 is SEHNR, CDR2 FQNEAQ, per germline (reference sequence). The CDR3 has 17 amino acids. Trimming took 6 bases from V and 5 from J; bases not matched to a gene: 10. The CDR3 nucleotides are TGTGCCAGCAGTTTCGGACTAGCGGGAGGGCCCGGGGAGACCCAGTACTTC. Encoded protein: CASSFGLAGGPGETQYF. Looking up the rest from reference TRBV7-9 and TRBJ2-5 gives the full variable domain: DTGVSQNPRHKITKRGQNVTFRCDPISEHNRLYWYRQTLGQGPEFLTYFQNEAQLEKSRLLSDRFSAERPKGSFSTLEIQRTEQGDSAMYLCASSFGLAGGPGETQYFGPGTRLLVL.

With respect to this clone: The sample holds other DNA sequences that translate to the same CDR3. The gene calls are TRBV7-9 and TRBJ2-1; 8 bases map to TRBD2. Losses at the gene ends were 5 bases for V and 0 bases for J; bases not matched to a gene: 3. Per germline, CDR1 SEHNR and CDR2 FQNEAQ (reference sequence). The length of the CDR3 is 15 residues. The CDR3 nucleotides read TGTGCCAGCAGCCTCGGGACTAGCTCCTACAATGAGCAGTTCTTC. It encodes CASSLGTSSYNEQFF.